Listed here are 27 T cell receptor beta chains from one sample, sequenced in a study of shared clonotypes between healthy human individuals. Assay used: immunoSEQ multiplex PCR; TCRdb lists only in-frame clones, some missing. The sample includes about 2,500,000 clones, around nine tenths of them seen just once. The source material was naive CD4+ T cells sorted from blood. The subset was: CD45RA+ positively selected. Receptors were obtained from a man younger than 30 in good health.

The chain links TRBV7-2 to TRBJ2-3; possibly TRBD2 for D (5 bases). The germline V gene has CDR1 SGHTA and CDR2 FQGNSA. The CDR3 is 13 amino acids. Trimming left V 5 bases short and J 5 bases short, with 11 bases between. CDR3 sequence reads: CASSITRIDTQYF. In DNA, the CDR3 is TGTGCCAGCAGCATCACTAGGATAGATACGCAGTATTTT.

The chain uses TRBV15 and TRBJ2-7; 7 nucleotides agree with TRBD1. The CDR3 is made up of 13 amino acids. The V gene's germline CDR1 is LNHNV and CDR2 YYDKDF (reference sequence). Trimming took 9 bases from V and 4 from J; bases not matched to a gene: 9. CDR3 residues: CATGQVIGYEQYF. The CDR3 DNA follows: TGTGCCACAGGACAGGTCATTGGGTACGAGCAGTACTTC.

CDR3 nucleotides: TGTGCCAGCAGCCCTACACAGGGGAGTTATGGCTACACCTTC. As protein: CASSPTQGSYGYTF. The rearrangement uses TRBV6-6 and TRBJ1-2; 7 bases are shared with TRBD1. CDR1 and CDR2 from the germline V gene are MNHNY and SVGAGI (reference sequence). V was pared by 6 bases and J by 5 bases, with 9 bases of the junction left unmatched. The CDR3 spans 14 residues.

The chain carries TRBV6-6 and TRBJ2-1; 11 nucleotides agree with TRBD1. Germline CDR1 MNHNY, CDR2 SVGAGI (reference sequence). The CDR3 has 16 amino acids. Losses at the gene ends were 5 bases for V and 8 bases for J; bases not matched to a gene: 11. The CDR3 DNA reads as TGTGCCAGCAGTAAGAACCGGGACAGGGGGTGGGATGAGCAGTTCTTC. Translating it yields CASSKNRDRGWDEQFF.

The chain joins TRBV13 to TRBJ2-2, with D tentatively TRBD1 or TRBD2 (5 bases each). V dropped 8 bases and J dropped 3 bases, with 13 bases sitting between them. Per germline, CDR1 PRHDT and CDR2 FYEKMQ (reference sequence). This CDR3 is built from 14 residues. Here the CDR3 reads CASQMGVYTGELFF. Here the CDR3 DNA reads TGTGCCAGCCAGATGGGGGTATACACCGGGGAGCTGTTTTTT.

The J gene is TRBJ2-3, the V gene TRBV5-6; TRBD1 might be the D (6 bases). From germline, CDR1 is SGHDT and CDR2 YYEEEE. Trimming stripped 2 bases from V and 0 bases from J, with 10 bases between. This CDR3 has 15 amino acids. CDR3 nucleotide sequence: TGTGCCAGCAGCTTTGTGGGGGCCAGCACAGATACGCAGTATTTT. This codes for CASSFVGASTDTQYF.

Concerning this clone: The same CDR3 can be traced to other DNA sequences in this sample. The rearrangement links TRBV9 to TRBJ2-1, with 12 bases that match TRBD2. This CDR3 is 15 amino acids long. V shed 2 bases, J shed 4 bases, and the junction held 1 base outside the gene matches. Germline CDR1 SGDLS, CDR2 YYNGEE. The CDR3 DNA sequence: TGTGCCAGCAGCGTTCTAGCGGGAGGGTACAATGAGCAGTTCTTC. This codes for CASSVLAGGYNEQFF.

The chain combines TRBV11-2 with TRBJ2-2; 7 bases fit TRBD2. V trimming: 5 bases; J trimming: 7 bases; junction bases outside the gene matches: 4. CDR3 length equals 13 residues. The germline V gene encodes CDR1 SGHAT and CDR2 FQNNGV. Here the CDR3 reads CASSRGEGGELFF. The CDR3 DNA reads TGTGCCAGCAGCCGAGGGGAGGGCGGGGAGCTGTTTTTT.

This chain uses TRBV25-1 with TRBJ2-7; D possibly corresponds to TRBD2 (7 bases). Germline V gene data show CDR1 as MGHDK and CDR2 as SYGVNS. CDR3 size: 14 residues. Trimming shortened V by 3 bases and J by 2 bases, and 11 bases separated the two germline ends. The CDR3 region has the DNA TGTGCCAGCAGTGATACGGGGGGCCCCTACGAGCAGTACTTC. Translating gives CASSDTGGPYEQYF.

The chain carries TRBV5-1 and TRBJ1-5; 7 nucleotides align to TRBD1. J was trimmed by 6 bases and V by 0 bases; bases with no gene match: 9. From germline, CDR1 is SGHRS and CDR2 YFSETQ. This CDR3 has 16 amino acids. CDR3 sequence: CASSLDVRGMGQPQHF. The DNA of the CDR3 is TGCGCCAGCAGCTTGGATGTCAGGGGGATGGGTCAGCCCCAGCATTTT.

Of note for this clone: Other DNA sequences in the same sample also yield this CDR3. J is TRBJ1-6 and V is TRBV25-1; the D is unclear. The CDR3 loop spans 13 amino acids. Between the trimmed V and J ends, which lost 0 bases and 7 bases, there was a span of 4 bases. The V gene's germline CDR1 is MGHDK and CDR2 SYGVNS. The CDR3 DNA reads as TGTGCCAGCAGTGAATATAGCAATTCACCCCTCCACTTT. This sequence encodes CASSEYSNSPLHF.

V and J are TRBV19 and TRBJ2-1; TRBD2 agrees at 7 bases. There are 14 residues in the CDR3. V was clipped by 4 bases and J by 5 bases; unmatched bases: 5. CDR1 is LNHDA and CDR2 is SQIVND in the germline V gene (reference sequence). DNA for the CDR3: TGTGCCAGTAGTAGGGGCGGGAGCAACAATGAGCAGTTCTTC. This translates into CASSRGGSNNEQFF.

The CDR3 nucleotides are TGTGCCTGGAGTTGGACGTCGCATCTCGTCGGGGTGGCCCAGACCCAGTACTTC. Its translation is CAWSWTSHLVGVAQTQYF. V and J are TRBV30 and TRBJ2-5; D is possibly TRBD2 (5 bases). The CDR3 totals 18 residues. Germline values: CDR1 GTSNPN, CDR2 SVGIG (reference sequence). Between the trimmed V and J ends, which lost 2 bases and 6 bases, there was a span of 28 bases. The whole variable domain, remainder taken from reference TRBV30 and TRBJ2-5, is SQTIHQWPATLVQPVGSPLSLECTVEGTSNPNLYWYRQAAGRGLQLLFYSVGIGQISSEVPQNLSASRPQDRQFILSSKKLLLSDSGFYLCAWSWTSHLVGVAQTQYFGPGTRLLVL.

CDR3: CASSREGTGTSGTDTQYF. Here the CDR3 DNA reads TGTGCCAGCTCACGCGAGGGAACCGGGACTAGCGGCACAGATACGCAGTATTTT. The rearrangement uses TRBV18 and TRBJ2-3; 10 bases map to TRBD2. The length of the CDR3 is 18 residues. V lost 4 bases to trimming and J lost 1 base; unmatched junction nucleotides: 11. Per the germline V gene, CDR1 is KGHSH and CDR2 is LQKENI.

The genes are TRBV18 and TRBJ2-1; no clear D. This CDR3 region has 15 residues. Germline V gene data show CDR1 as KGHSH and CDR2 as LQKENI. With 2 bases removed from V and 3 bases from J, the gap between germline ends came to 11 bases. The CDR3 DNA sequence: TGTGCCAGCTCACCATCAGCAGAAAACTACAATGAGCAGTTCTTC. Translated: CASSPSAENYNEQFF.

The chain employs TRBV28 and TRBJ1-5, with a tentative D call TRBD1 (5 bases). The CDR3 extends over 13 amino acids. Per germline, CDR1 MDHEN and CDR2 SYDVKM. Between the trimmed V and J ends, which lost 10 bases and 7 bases, there was a span of 17 bases. CDR3 protein: CATLIQGSQPQHF. CDR3 DNA: TGTGCCACCTTGATTCAGGGTAGCCAGCCCCAGCATTTT.

V gene TRBV11-2 combines with J gene TRBJ2-4, with unresolved D. The V gene's germline CDR1 is SGHAT and CDR2 FQNNGV. V shed 5 bases and J shed 10 bases, with 9 bases lying between them. The CDR3 spans 11 residues. CDR3 sequence (DNA): TGTGCCAGCAGCCCCCTTCAGATTCAGTACTTC. Protein: CASSPLQIQYF.

The rearrangement uses TRBV6-1 and TRBJ2-5, with TRBD2 identical over 13 bases. The end of the DNA is better explained by TRBJ2-7, so the J call may be wrong. The CDR3 contains 13 residues. CDR1 is MNHNS, CDR2 SASEGT, per germline. CDR3 sequence: CASRLAGGHEQYF. The CDR3 DNA is TGTGCCAGCAGACTAGCGGGAGGGCACGAGCAGTACTTC.

The chain employs TRBV6-5 and TRBJ1-5; 7 bases are shared with TRBD1. Trimming cost V 6 bases and J 7 bases; bases outside gene matches: 6. CDR3 length: 13 residues. Germline V gene sequence: CDR1 MNHEY, CDR2 SVGAGI. CDR3 in DNA: TGTGCCAGCAGCAATGACAGGGACCAGCCCCAGCATTTT. Translated, it gives CASSNDRDQPQHF.

The genes are TRBV7-9 and TRBJ1-3; 7 bases are shared with TRBD1. The CDR3 contains 18 residues. With 5 bases clipped from V and 4 bases from J, the junction kept 17 bases outside the gene matches. In germline, CDR1 is SEHNR, CDR2 FQNEAQ (reference sequence). The DNA of the CDR3 is TGTGCCAGCAGCCACGGAGGGGACAGCTGGGACCAAGGAAACACCATATATTTT. This encodes CASSHGGDSWDQGNTIYF.

This clone came up once. The rearrangement links TRBV11-2 to TRBJ2-6; 10 bases match TRBD1. This CDR3 contains 18 residues. Trimming removed 2 bases from V and 2 bases from J; junction bases left unmatched: 6. Germline CDR1 is SGHAT and CDR2 is FQNNGV. CDR3 nucleotides: TGTGCCAGCAGCTTATCGAGACAGGGGGCCCCTGGGGCCAACGTCCTGACTTTC. This sequence encodes CASSLSRQGAPGANVLTF.

The J gene is TRBJ2-2, the V gene TRBV18; D may be TRBD1 or TRBD2 (5 bases each). V was pared by 3 bases and J by 7 bases, with 15 bases between. The CDR3 extends over 15 amino acids. CDR1 is KGHSH and CDR2 is LQKENI in the germline V gene. CDR3 sequence (DNA): TGTGCCAGCTCACCGGGGGTCCAGCGGAGCGGGGAGCTGTTTTTT. It codes for CASSPGVQRSGELFF.

This rearrangement joins TRBV7-2 to TRBJ2-5, with no clear D. Germline CDR1 SGHTA, CDR2 FQGNSA. The CDR3 has 11 residues. Trimming shortened V by 5 bases and J by 9 bases, and 10 bases separated the two germline ends. CDR3 protein: CASSLGGSQYF. The DNA of the CDR3 is TGTGCCAGCAGCCTGGGTGGGTCCCAGTACTTC.

A remark on this clone: Other nucleotide sequences in the sample specify the same CDR3. Here the CDR3 DNA reads TGTGCCTGGGGGGCGGGGGGCAATCAGCCCCAGCATTTT. Translated: CAWGAGGNQPQHF. V and J are TRBV30 and TRBJ1-5; perhaps TRBD1 as D (5 bases). There are 13 residues in the CDR3. Germline values: CDR1 GTSNPN, CDR2 SVGIG (reference sequence). Trimming removed 5 bases from V and 2 bases from J, with 10 bases in between. Combining the CDR3 with reference TRBV30 and TRBJ1-5 gives the whole variable domain SQTIHQWPATLVQPVGSPLSLECTVEGTSNPNLYWYRQAAGRGLQLLFYSVGIGQISSEVPQNLSASRPQDRQFILSSKKLLLSDSGFYLCAWGAGGNQPQHFGDGTRLSIL.

This clone came up once. The J gene is TRBJ2-5, the V gene TRBV7-6; 9 nucleotides match TRBD1. The J segment lost 5 bases and the V segment lost 5 bases, leaving 6 bases of the junction unmatched. Looked up from germline, CDR1 is SGHVS and CDR2 is FNYEAQ. This CDR3 has 14 residues. CDR3 loop: CASSPMGQGETQYF. CDR3 in DNA: TGTGCCAGCAGCCCTATGGGACAGGGTGAGACCCAGTACTTC.

J is TRBJ1-6 and V is TRBV30, with 9 bases matching TRBD1. This CDR3 comprises 15 residues. The junction had 6 bases not matched to a gene; V was cut back by 3 bases and J by 6 bases. Germline loops: CDR1 GTSNPN, CDR2 SVGIG (reference sequence). The chain's CDR3 is CAWSLGTGPNSPLHF. For the CDR3, the DNA is TGTGCCTGGAGCCTAGGGACAGGGCCTAATTCACCCCTCCACTTT.

The sample holds one count of this clone. V and J are TRBV5-1 and TRBJ1-1; the D gene is possibly TRBD1 (5 bases). Looked up from germline, CDR1 is SGHRS and CDR2 is YFSETQ. The V gene lost 2 bases and the J gene lost 3 bases, with 11 bases spanning the gap. CDR3 length: 14 amino acids. DNA of the CDR3: TGCGCCAGCAGCTTATCCAGGGTGGACACTGAAGCTTTCTTT. This gives the protein CASSLSRVDTEAFF.